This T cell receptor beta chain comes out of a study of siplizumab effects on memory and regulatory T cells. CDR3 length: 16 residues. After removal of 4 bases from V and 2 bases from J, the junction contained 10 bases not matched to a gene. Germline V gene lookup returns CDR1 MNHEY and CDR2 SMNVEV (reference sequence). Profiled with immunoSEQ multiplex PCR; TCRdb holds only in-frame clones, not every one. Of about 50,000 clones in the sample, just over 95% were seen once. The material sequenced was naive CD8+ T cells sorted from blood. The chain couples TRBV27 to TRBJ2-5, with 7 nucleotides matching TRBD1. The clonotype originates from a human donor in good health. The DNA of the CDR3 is TGTGCCAGCAGTTCCTCCGGGACAGCGAATCAAGAGACCCAGTACTTC. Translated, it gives CASSSSGTANQETQYF.